This T cell receptor (beta chain) was obtained from a study of blood T cell repertoires in COVID-19. Looking at the study overall: Sample material is recorded as cDNA or gDNA derived from T cells, B-cell-depleted T cells, or PBMCs.

Participants were aged about 18 to 100 years from around 24 US areas. Participant reports of clinical history set cohort assignment. The CDR3 runs to 13 residues. The germline V and J ends were trimmed by 4 bases and 3 bases, with 7 bases remaining between them. Looked up from germline, CDR1 is MDHEN and CDR2 is SYDVKM. Authors' processing steps: Amplifying reference gene primers gave estimates of nucleated cell counts. Method: immunoSEQ multiplex PCR; TCRdb's copy keeps in-frame clones and lacks some. For V, J and clone size, that table is used; D and trimming come from the DNA. The table lists fewer than 250,000 clones, 65% to 90% of them singletons.

This clonotype was sampled from a woman aged 35 to 49 with acute COVID-19. The J gene is TRBJ1-5, the V gene TRBV28, with D perhaps matching TRBD1 (6 bases). Sequencing used PBMCs or T cells enriched from blood (not recorded which). CDR3 DNA sequence: TGTGCCAGCAGTTGGACAGTCAATCAGCCCCAGCATTTT. Protein product: CASSWTVNQPQHF.